The source of this TCR beta chain is a study of graft-versus-host responses after intestinal transplantation. General study findings and limits: Graft-versus-host to host-versus-graft clonal ratios in allografts were high in patients with graft-donor T cell macrochimerism.

Trimming removed 3 bases from V and 3 bases from J; junction bases left unmatched: 8. From germline, CDR1 is SGHRS and CDR2 YFSETQ. The CDR3 length is 16 residues. A word on this clone: The antigen remains undetermined.

Clones were sequenced by immunoSEQ multiplex PCR, and TCRdb holds only the in-frame ones, with some missing. This table holds approximately 81,000 clones, around nine tenths found once. Sample: unstimulated CD8+ T cells sorted from spleen or lymph node cells, taken before transplant. This chain connects TRBV5-1 to TRBJ2-7; 11 bases fit TRBD1. The source is a human donor who was the organ donor for an intestinal transplant. CDR3 nucleotides: TGCGCCAGCAGCTCCAGGACAGGGGGCGCAGGCTACGAGCAGTACTTC. It specifies CASSSRTGGAGYEQYF. The entire variable domain, with the rest obtained from reference TRBV5-1 and TRBJ2-7, is as follows: KAGVTQTPRYLIKTRGQQVTLSCSPISGHRSVSWYQQTPGQGLQFLFEYFSETQRNKGNFPGRFSGRQFSNSRSEMNVSTLELGDSALYLCASSSRTGGAGYEQYFGPGTRLTVT.